The T cell receptor beta chain described here comes from a study of memory CD8 T cells in hepatitis C reinfection. For the study at large: A couple of donors resolved primary infection, then developed chronic reinfection. Peak reinfection sampling occurred 3 to 8 weeks after detected reinfection. Reinfection meant HCV RNA positivity after two negatives ≥60 days apart.

This table comes from immunoSEQ multiplex PCR, and its TCRdb copy is limited to in-frame clones, with some not included. Of some 40,000 clones in the sample, approximately 90% were seen once. Only one count was recorded for this clone. The sample's time point: peak reinfection, 3 to 8 weeks after reinfection detection. No in vitro expansion preceded TCR sequencing of the sorted cells. At all three reinfection time points, viable CD3+ CD8+ CD45RO- cells from a couple of donors served as controls. CDR3 length: 12 residues. Trimming removed 7 bases at V and 6 bases at J, with 10 bases between. Germline lookup yields CDR1 SGHNT and CDR2 YYREEE (reference sequence).

This receptor was identified in a man aged 18 to 29 with hepatitis C virus infection. The chain has TRBV5-4 and TRBJ2-2, with TRBD2 as a possible D gene (6 bases). Material for sequencing was naive CD8+ T cells sorted from blood. CDR3 sequence reads: CASGGAAGELFF. For the CDR3, the DNA is TGTGCCAGCGGCGGGGCCGCCGGGGAGCTGTTTTTT.